Listed here are 28 T cell receptor beta chains from one sample, sequenced in a study of CD8+ T cells in alopecia areata. After isolation, RNA underwent reverse transcription to generate cDNA as the sequencing template. Libraries were prepared by immunoSEQ multiplex PCR; TCRdb keeps only in-frame clonotypes and omits some of them. Among 98,000 or so clones listed, approximately 66% were seen once. Treatment here: oral pan-JAK inhibitor, 5-10 mg twice daily. This specimen consisted of CD8+ T cells sorted from blood, obtained at week 4, from a patient treated with tofacitinib. These receptors came from a human donor with alopecia areata.

This chain connects TRBV27 to TRBJ2-7; the D gene is possibly TRBD1 (6 bases). V was clipped by 2 bases and J by 2 bases, with 7 bases between them. The CDR3 spans 13 residues. The germline gives CDR1 MNHEY, CDR2 SMNVEV (reference sequence). The CDR3 sequence: CASSLTGTYEQYF. Written as DNA, the CDR3 is TGTGCCAGCAGTTTAACAGGGACCTACGAGCAGTACTTC.

The chain's CDR3 is CASSQGAYEQYF. DNA of the CDR3: TGTGCCAGCAGCCAAGGTGCCTACGAGCAGTACTTC. This chain connects TRBV7-9 to TRBJ2-7; D ambiguous. CDR1 and CDR2 from the germline V gene are SEHNR and FQNEAQ (reference sequence). The V and J ends lost 5 bases and 2 bases respectively, with 7 bases between them. CDR3 length equals 12 residues.

The chain uses TRBV9 and TRBJ1-2; 8 nucleotides align to TRBD1. CDR3 length: 15 amino acids. V lost 3 bases and J lost 5; bases outside the gene matches: 9. Germline V CDR1 and CDR2: SGDLS, YYNGEE. The CDR3 reads CASSAHQGTGYGYTF. In nucleotides, the CDR3 is TGTGCCAGCAGCGCCCACCAGGGGACAGGATATGGCTACACCTTC. Full variable domain (rest looked up from reference TRBV9 and TRBJ1-2): DSGVTQTPKHLITATGQRVTLRCSPRSGDLSVYWYQQSLDQGLQFLIQYYNGEERAKGNILERFSAQQFPDLHSELNLSSLELGDSALYFCASSAHQGTGYGYTFGSGTRLTVV.

This CDR3 reads CASSLNGQGSYGYTF. CDR3 bases: TGCGCCAGCAGCCTAAACGGACAGGGTAGCTATGGCTACACCTTC. The J gene is TRBJ1-2, the V gene TRBV4-3; 8 nucleotides align to TRBD1. The CDR3 covers 15 residues. V was pared by 4 bases and J by 4 bases, with 8 bases of the junction left unmatched. Per the germline V gene, CDR1 is LGHNA and CDR2 is YSLEER.

The chain couples TRBV9 to TRBJ1-5; D is possibly TRBD1 (6 bases). V lost 0 bases and J 9 bases, leaving 16 bases between the germline ends. This CDR3 contains 15 residues. Germline V CDR1 and CDR2: SGDLS, YYNGEE. In DNA, the CDR3 is TGTGCCAGCAGCGTAGAGGCGACCCTAGGGGGGCCCCAGCATTTT. It specifies CASSVEATLGGPQHF.

This sequence joins TRBV5-8 and TRBJ1-1; TRBD1 agrees at 7 bases. CDR3 length: 15 residues. Germline V gives CDR1 SGHTS, CDR2 YDEGEE. The V gene end was trimmed by 3 bases and the J gene end by 5 bases; junction bases not matched to a gene: 10. The CDR3 loop is CASSSGVQGGTEAFF. DNA for the CDR3: TGTGCCAGCAGCTCAGGGGTCCAGGGGGGAACTGAAGCTTTCTTT.

CDR3 protein: CASSYSKATNTQYF. The CDR3 nucleotides read TGTGCCAGCAGTTATTCGAAGGCAACAAATACGCAGTATTTT. The genes are TRBV6-4 and TRBJ2-3; the D is unclear. CDR3 length: 14 residues. Germline V CDR1 and CDR2: MRHNA, SNTAGT. Trimming shortened V by 5 bases and J by 7 bases, and 16 bases separated the two germline ends.

The chain links TRBV5-1 to TRBJ2-2, with D perhaps TRBD2 (5 bases). Between the trimmed V and J ends, which lost 3 bases and 4 bases, there was a span of 19 bases. The CDR3 is 17 residues long. The germline CDR1 and CDR2 sequences are SGHRS and YFSETQ. CDR3 nucleotide sequence: TGCGCCAGCAGCTGGACTTCCCCCACTTCGGGCACCGGGGAGCTGTTTTTT. Translation: CASSWTSPTSGTGELFF.

V is TRBV6-6 and J is TRBJ2-4; D unresolved. CDR1 is MNHNY and CDR2 is SVGAGI in the germline V gene (reference sequence). CDR3 length equals 15 residues. V was cut by 2 bases and J by 1 base, with 9 bases left in between. CDR3 sequence (DNA): TGTGCCAGCAGTTACGGTACGGAGGCCAAAAACATTCAGTACTTC. It yields the protein CASSYGTEAKNIQYF.

The chain employs TRBV25-1 and TRBJ2-7; 10 positions match TRBD2. The CDR3 sequence is 16 residues long. Germline CDR1 reads MGHDK; CDR2 reads SYGVNS. Losses at the gene ends were 1 base for V and 6 bases for J; bases not matched to a gene: 9. The CDR3 here is CASSELISGGAVEQYF. CDR3 nucleotide sequence: TGTGCCAGCAGTGAATTGATAAGCGGGGGGGCCGTCGAGCAGTACTTC.

The gene calls are TRBV4-3 and TRBJ1-1; D gene uncertain. This CDR3 comprises 14 residues. Trimming shortened V by 0 bases and J by 7 bases, and 12 bases separated the two germline ends. Germline CDR1 and CDR2: LGHNA and YSLEER. The CDR3 reads CASSQDFIRSEAFF. The CDR3 DNA reads as TGCGCCAGCAGCCAAGATTTTATTAGGAGTGAAGCTTTCTTT.

This chain links TRBV5-6 with TRBJ2-1; D gene uncertain. V lost 2 bases to trimming and J lost 8 bases, with 11 bases between them. From germline, CDR1 is SGHDT and CDR2 YYEEEE. CDR3 length: 13 amino acids. The CDR3 sequence: CASSFPQSHEQFF. In DNA, the CDR3 is TGTGCCAGCAGCTTCCCGCAGTCACATGAGCAGTTCTTC.

The chain recombines TRBV7-9 with TRBJ1-3; D unresolved. V was trimmed by 1 base and J by 1 base, leaving 8 bases between them. The CDR3 runs 15 residues. CDR1 and CDR2 (germline): SEHNR, FQNEAQ (reference sequence). The CDR3: CASSLGMPSGNTIYF. The CDR3 nucleotides read TGTGCCAGCAGCTTAGGAATGCCATCTGGAAACACCATATATTTT.

The chain carries TRBV29-1 and TRBJ1-2; D is possibly TRBD1 (5 bases). The ends were cut back, 3 bases at V and 8 bases at J, with 13 bases in the middle. Germline V gives CDR1 SQVTM, CDR2 ANQGSEA. The CDR3 runs to 12 residues. CDR3 sequence: CSVDGDERGYTF. The CDR3 DNA sequence: TGCAGCGTTGACGGGGACGAGAGGGGCTACACCTTC.

In this sample, this clone turned up once. One end of the junction varies from germline; a read error may be responsible. The chain has TRBV2 and TRBJ1-2; D not resolved. This CDR3 region has 12 residues. Per germline, CDR1 SNHLY and CDR2 FYNNEI. The CDR3 loop reads CASIISNYGYTF. CDR3 in DNA: TGTGCCAGCATCATTTCCAACTATGGCTATACCTTC.

The CDR3 DNA reads as TGTGCCAGCAGCTGGGGACTCCCTAATGAGCAGTTCTTC. Its translation is CASSWGLPNEQFF. This chain links TRBV5-6 with TRBJ2-1; D possibly corresponds to TRBD2 (6 bases). Germline V lookup: CDR1 SGHDT, CDR2 YYEEEE. The V gene lost 3 bases and the J gene lost 7 bases, with 11 bases spanning the gap. The CDR3 length is 13 residues.

J is TRBJ2-1 and V is TRBV9, with D possibly matching TRBD2 (6 bases). V gave up 3 bases and J gave up 7 bases, with 20 bases separating them. The CDR3 totals 16 residues. Germline V CDR1 and CDR2: SGDLS, YYNGEE. The CDR3 region is CASSAHGGVVGNEQFF. In nucleotides, the CDR3 is TGTGCCAGCAGCGCGCACGGAGGGGTGGTCGGGAATGAGCAGTTCTTC.

The chain combines TRBV27 with TRBJ2-5, with TRBD1 identical over 10 bases. This CDR3 is built from 14 residues. The V gene end was trimmed by 6 bases and the J gene end by 4 bases; junction bases not matched to a gene: 5. Germline assignment: CDR1 MNHEY and CDR2 SMNVEV (reference sequence). In nucleotides, the CDR3 is TGTGCCAGCAGCCTGACAGGGGGCGCAGAGACCCAGTACTTC. Amino acid sequence: CASSLTGGAETQYF.

With respect to this clone: A read error may account for a junction end that differs from germline. The chain carries TRBV4-1 and TRBJ2-1, with TRBD2 matching 9 bases. This CDR3 comprises 16 residues. Germline values: CDR1 MGHRA, CDR2 YSYEKL. The CDR3 DNA follows: TGCGCCAGCAGTCAAGCTAGGACTAGCGTTCGCAATGAGCAGTTCTTC. It translates to CASSQARTSVRNEQFF.

This chain links TRBV2 with TRBJ2-5, with unresolved D. The germline gives CDR1 SNHLY, CDR2 FYNNEI. V dropped 9 bases and J dropped 2 bases, with 4 bases sitting between them. This CDR3 is built from 10 residues. CDR3 region: CARRQETQYF. CDR3 coding DNA: TGTGCCAGGAGACAAGAGACCCAGTACTTC.

The J gene is TRBJ2-5, the V gene TRBV5-1; no definite D call. V was clipped by 4 bases and J by 5 bases, with 9 bases between them. Germline-derived CDR1 and CDR2 are SGHRS and YFSETQ. The CDR3 is 12 residues long. The CDR3, as DNA: TGCGCCAGCAGCCCTCTCGGGGAGACCCAGTACTTC. Protein: CASSPLGETQYF.

The chain combines TRBV7-9 with TRBJ2-1; D may correspond to TRBD1 or TRBD2 (5 bases each). Trimming left V 5 bases short and J 10 bases short, with 18 bases between. This CDR3 region has 14 residues. From germline, CDR1 is SEHNR and CDR2 FQNEAQ (reference sequence). DNA for the CDR3: TGTGCCAGCAGCGCAGACTACCGACAGCTCGAGCAGTTCTTC. Its translation: CASSADYRQLEQFF. The whole variable domain, filled in from reference TRBV7-9 and TRBJ2-1, reads DTGVSQNPRHKITKRGQNVTFRCDPISEHNRLYWYRQTLGQGPEFLTYFQNEAQLEKSRLLSDRFSAERPKGSFSTLEIQRTEQGDSAMYLCASSADYRQLEQFFGPGTRLTVL.

This sequence joins TRBV5-6 and TRBJ2-1; 11 bases fit TRBD2. The germline V gene has CDR1 SGHDT and CDR2 YYEEEE. The trim removed 2 bases at V and 7 bases at J, leaving 11 bases unmatched. This CDR3 spans 17 amino acids. CDR3: CASSFSVLAGVSNEQFF. Here the CDR3 DNA reads TGTGCCAGCAGCTTCTCGGTACTAGCGGGAGTAAGTAATGAGCAGTTCTTC.

The chain couples TRBV14 to TRBJ2-7; 8 bases align to TRBD1. The CDR3 totals 14 residues. V dropped 5 bases and J dropped 2; count of bases not matched to a gene: 5. Germline V gives CDR1 SGHDN, CDR2 FVKESK. The CDR3 sequence is CASSWSGGTYEQYF. In nucleotides, the CDR3 is TGTGCCAGCAGCTGGTCAGGGGGCACCTACGAGCAGTACTTC. Full variable domain (missing parts from reference TRBV14 and TRBJ2-7): EAGVTQFPSHSVIEKGQTVTLRCDPISGHDNLYWYRRVMGKEIKFLLHFVKESKQDESGMPNNRFLAERTGGTYSTLKVQPAELEDSGVYFCASSWSGGTYEQYFGPGTRLTVT.

V and J are TRBV19 and TRBJ1-1, with TRBD1 matching over 9 bases. Germline V gene data show CDR1 as LNHDA and CDR2 as SQIVND (reference sequence). The CDR3 consists of 14 residues. V lost 5 bases, J lost 7 bases, and 8 bases stayed unmatched. CDR3 in amino acids: CASSFGQGYGEAFF. CDR3 nucleotides: TGTGCCAGTAGTTTTGGACAGGGGTATGGTGAAGCTTTCTTT.

The V and J genes are TRBV11-2 and TRBJ2-7; possibly TRBD1 for D (5 bases). V lost 0 bases, J lost 2 bases, and 8 bases lay in between. CDR1 and CDR2 from the germline V gene are SGHAT and FQNNGV. The CDR3 has 14 residues. CDR3 loop: CASSLDVRAYEQYF. The CDR3 DNA is TGTGCCAGCAGCTTAGATGTCAGGGCCTACGAGCAGTACTTC. Complete variable domain (other parts from reference TRBV11-2 and TRBJ2-7): EAGVAQSPRYKIIEKRQSVAFWCNPISGHATLYWYQQILGQGPKLLIQFQNNGVVDDSQLPKDRFSAERLKGVDSTLKIQPAKLEDSAVYLCASSLDVRAYEQYFGPGTRLTVT.

The chain links TRBV7-6 to TRBJ2-3; D possibly corresponds to TRBD2 (7 bases). Germline assignment: CDR1 SGHVS and CDR2 FNYEAQ. The V end lost 5 bases, the J end lost 3 bases, and 12 bases lay between the germline ends. The CDR3 has 14 residues. CDR3: CASSERGGTDTQYF. For the CDR3, the DNA is TGTGCCAGCAGCGAAAGGGGGGGGACAGATACGCAGTATTTT. The full variable domain, completed using reference TRBV7-6 and TRBJ2-3, is GAGVSQSPRYKVTKRGQDVALRCDPISGHVSLYWYRQALGQGPEFLTYFNYEAQQDKSGLPNDRFSAERPEGSISTLTIQRTEQRDSAMYRCASSERGGTDTQYFGPGTRLTVL.

This clone was seen a handful of times. V usage is TRBV6-5 and J usage is TRBJ2-1; a weak D match, TRBD1 (6 bases). CDR3 length equals 16 residues. V lost 4 bases and J lost 0, with 13 bases in between. CDR1 and CDR2 from the germline V gene are MNHEY and SVGAGI. The CDR3 DNA reads TGTGCCAGCAGTTTATGGGACACCCGCTCCTACAATGAGCAGTTCTTC. As protein: CASSLWDTRSYNEQFF.